This T cell receptor beta chain was captured in a study of cytomegalovirus exposure and HLA in healthy donors. Study-wide background: It was reported in a later analysis that the roughly 120 validation repertoires used the same platform as the approximately 670 first-cohort repertoires. Findings of the study overall: The tendency of first-cohort TCR clusters to co-occur in the 90 to 150 validation repertoires emerged from a later analysis. Through in vitro validation, three CMV-associated chains were shown to be specific for CMV antigens. Cytomegalovirus status was reportedly diagnosed by the classifier with high specificity and sensitivity.

This clone was counted a single time. Its antigen remains unknown. The repertoire was sequenced with immunoSEQ multiplex PCR; TCRdb's copy has only in-frame clones and lacks some. The repertoire holds 250,000 to 350,000 clones, with 70% to 90% as singletons. Losses at the gene ends were 2 bases for V and 4 bases for J; bases not matched to a gene: 12. There are 17 residues in the CDR3. Germline CDR1 is MDHEN and CDR2 is SYDVKM. The chain joins TRBV28 to TRBJ2-3, with 7 bases matching TRBD2. The sequenced sample was PBMCs. The sequence came from a woman between 18 and 29 years old in good health and CMV-seronegative. This chain's CDR3 is CASSLARSGGGADTQYF. For the CDR3, the DNA is TGTGCCAGCAGTTTAGCTCGGTCGGGAGGTGGGGCAGATACGCAGTATTTT.